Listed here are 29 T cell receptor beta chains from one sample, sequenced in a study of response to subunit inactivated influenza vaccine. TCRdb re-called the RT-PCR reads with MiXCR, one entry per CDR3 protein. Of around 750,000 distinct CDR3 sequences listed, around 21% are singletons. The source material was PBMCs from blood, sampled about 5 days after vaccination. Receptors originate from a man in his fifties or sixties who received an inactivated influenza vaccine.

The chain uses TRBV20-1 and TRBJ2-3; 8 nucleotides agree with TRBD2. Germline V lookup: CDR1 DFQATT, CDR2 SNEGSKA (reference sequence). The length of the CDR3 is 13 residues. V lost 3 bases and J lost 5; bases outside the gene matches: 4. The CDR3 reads CSASGGAEDTQYF. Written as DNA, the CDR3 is TGCAGTGCTAGCGGGGGGGCGGAAGATACGCAGTATTTT.

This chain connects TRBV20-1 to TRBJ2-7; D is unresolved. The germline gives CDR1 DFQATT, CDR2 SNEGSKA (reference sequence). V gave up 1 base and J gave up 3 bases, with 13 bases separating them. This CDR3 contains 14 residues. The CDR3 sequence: CSARGPPLYYEQYF. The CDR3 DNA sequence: TGCAGTGCTAGAGGACCGCCTCTATACTACGAGCAGTACTTC.

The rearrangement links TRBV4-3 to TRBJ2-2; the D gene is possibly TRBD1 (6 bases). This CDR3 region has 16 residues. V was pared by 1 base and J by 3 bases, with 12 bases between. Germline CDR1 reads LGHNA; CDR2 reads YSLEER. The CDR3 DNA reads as TGCGCCAGCAGCCAAGGATCAGGGGCCGACACCGGGGAGCTGTTTTTT. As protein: CASSQGSGADTGELFF.

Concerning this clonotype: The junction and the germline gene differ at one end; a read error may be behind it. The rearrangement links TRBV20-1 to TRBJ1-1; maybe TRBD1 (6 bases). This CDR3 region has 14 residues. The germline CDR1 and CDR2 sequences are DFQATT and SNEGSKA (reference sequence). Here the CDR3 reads CSAGDRRENTEAFF. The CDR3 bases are TGCAGTGCTGGAGACAGGCGGGAGAACACTGAAGCTTTCTTT.

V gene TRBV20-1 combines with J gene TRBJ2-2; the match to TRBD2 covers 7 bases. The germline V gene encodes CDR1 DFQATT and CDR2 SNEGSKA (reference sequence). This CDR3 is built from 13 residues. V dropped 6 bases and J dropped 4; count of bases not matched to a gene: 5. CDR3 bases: TGCAGTGCGGGGAGGGTACTCACCGGGGAGCTGTTTTTT. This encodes CSAGRVLTGELFF.

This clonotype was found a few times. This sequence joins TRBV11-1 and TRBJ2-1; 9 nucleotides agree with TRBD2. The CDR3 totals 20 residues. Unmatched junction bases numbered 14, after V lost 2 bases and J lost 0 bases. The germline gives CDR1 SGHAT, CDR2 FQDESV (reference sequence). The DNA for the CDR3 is TGTGCCAGCAGCTTATTAGGACTAGCGCCACTTCCCCGCTCCTACAATGAGCAGTTCTTC. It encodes CASSLLGLAPLPRSYNEQFF.

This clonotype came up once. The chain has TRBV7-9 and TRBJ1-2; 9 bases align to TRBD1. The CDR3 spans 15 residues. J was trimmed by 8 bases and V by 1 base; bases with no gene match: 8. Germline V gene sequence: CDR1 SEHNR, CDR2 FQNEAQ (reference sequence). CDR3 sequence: CASSLVPDRGKGYTF. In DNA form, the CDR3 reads TGTGCCAGCAGCTTAGTTCCGGACAGGGGTAAAGGCTACACCTTC. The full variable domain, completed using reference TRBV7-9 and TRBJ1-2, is DTGVSQNPRHKITKRGQNVTFRCDPISEHNRLYWYRQTLGQGPEFLTYFQNEAQLEKSRLLSDRFSAERPKGSFSTLEIQRTEQGDSAMYLCASSLVPDRGKGYTFGSGTRLTVV.

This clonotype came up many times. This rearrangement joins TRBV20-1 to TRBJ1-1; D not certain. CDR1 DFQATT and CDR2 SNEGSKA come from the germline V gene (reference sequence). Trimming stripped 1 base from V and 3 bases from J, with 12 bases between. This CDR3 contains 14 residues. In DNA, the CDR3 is TGCAGTGCTAGAGGTTCAGACCGGCACACTGAAGCTTTCTTT. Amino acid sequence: CSARGSDRHTEAFF.

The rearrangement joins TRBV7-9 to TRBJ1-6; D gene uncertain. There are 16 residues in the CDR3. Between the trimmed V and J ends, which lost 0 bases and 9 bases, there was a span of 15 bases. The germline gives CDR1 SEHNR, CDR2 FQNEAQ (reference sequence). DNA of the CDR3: TGTGCCAGCAGCTTAGCGCCGATGGCAGCAGGTTCACCCCTCCACTTT. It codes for CASSLAPMAAGSPLHF.

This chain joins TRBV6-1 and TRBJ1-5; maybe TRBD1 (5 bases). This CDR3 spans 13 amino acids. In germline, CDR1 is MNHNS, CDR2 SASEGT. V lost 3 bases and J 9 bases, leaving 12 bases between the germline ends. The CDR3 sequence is CASSEGPRGPQHF. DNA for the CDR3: TGTGCCAGCAGTGAGGGGCCCCGAGGGCCCCAGCATTTT.

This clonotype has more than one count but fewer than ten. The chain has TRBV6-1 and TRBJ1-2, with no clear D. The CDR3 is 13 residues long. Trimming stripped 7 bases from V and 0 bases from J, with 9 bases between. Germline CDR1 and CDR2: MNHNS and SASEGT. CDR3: CASKNSANYGYTF. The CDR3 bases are TGTGCCAGCAAGAACAGCGCTAACTATGGCTACACCTTC.

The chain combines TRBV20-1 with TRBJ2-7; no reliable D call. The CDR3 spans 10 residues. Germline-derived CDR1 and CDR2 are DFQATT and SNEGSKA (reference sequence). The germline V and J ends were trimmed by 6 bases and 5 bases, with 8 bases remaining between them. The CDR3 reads CSAIWDEQYF. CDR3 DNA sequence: TGCAGTGCGATATGGGACGAGCAGTACTTC.

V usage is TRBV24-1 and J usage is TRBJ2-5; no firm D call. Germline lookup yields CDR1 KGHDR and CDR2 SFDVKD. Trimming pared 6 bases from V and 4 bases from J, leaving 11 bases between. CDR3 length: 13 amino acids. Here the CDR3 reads CATSLRTGETQYF. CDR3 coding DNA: TGTGCCACCAGTCTGAGAACGGGAGAGACCCAGTACTTC.

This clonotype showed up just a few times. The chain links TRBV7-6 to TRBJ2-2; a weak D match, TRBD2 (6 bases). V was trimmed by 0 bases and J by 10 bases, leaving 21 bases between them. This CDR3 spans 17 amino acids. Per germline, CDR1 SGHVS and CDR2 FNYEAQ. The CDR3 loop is CASSLATGDSGFKELFF. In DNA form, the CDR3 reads TGTGCCAGCAGCTTAGCCACTGGAGATAGCGGATTTAAGGAGCTGTTTTTT.

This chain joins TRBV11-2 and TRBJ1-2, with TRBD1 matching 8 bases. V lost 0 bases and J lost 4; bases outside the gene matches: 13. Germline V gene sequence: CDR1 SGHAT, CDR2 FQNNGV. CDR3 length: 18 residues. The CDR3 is CASSLEFRTGNLSYGYTF. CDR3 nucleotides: TGTGCCAGCAGCTTAGAATTCCGGACAGGGAACCTGAGCTATGGCTACACCTTC. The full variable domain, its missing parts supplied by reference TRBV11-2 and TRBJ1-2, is EAGVAQSPRYKIIEKRQSVAFWCNPISGHATLYWYQQILGQGPKLLIQFQNNGVVDDSQLPKDRFSAERLKGVDSTLKIQPAKLEDSAVYLCASSLEFRTGNLSYGYTFGSGTRLTVV.

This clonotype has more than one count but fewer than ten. The CDR3 bases are TGCGCCAGCAGCCCTGATTCCGCAGGCGCCTACAATGAGCAGTTCTTC. This codes for CASSPDSAGAYNEQFF. The V call is TRBV5-1, the J call TRBJ2-1; D is undetermined. Trimming removed 4 bases from V and 2 bases from J, with 16 bases in between. The CDR3 spans 16 residues. Germline assignment: CDR1 SGHRS and CDR2 YFSETQ.

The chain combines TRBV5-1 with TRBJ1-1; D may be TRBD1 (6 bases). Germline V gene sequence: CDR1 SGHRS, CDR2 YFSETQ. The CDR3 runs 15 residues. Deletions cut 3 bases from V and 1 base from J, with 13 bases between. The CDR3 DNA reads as TGCGCCAGCAGCTCACAGGGAATCGGGAACACTGAAGCTTTCTTT. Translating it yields CASSSQGIGNTEAFF.

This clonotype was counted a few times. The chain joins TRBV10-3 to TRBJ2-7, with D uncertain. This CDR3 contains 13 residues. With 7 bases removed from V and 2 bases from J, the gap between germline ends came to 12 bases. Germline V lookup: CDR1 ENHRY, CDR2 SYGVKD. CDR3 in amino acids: CAITGSQPYEQYF. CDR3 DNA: TGTGCCATCACCGGGTCTCAGCCCTACGAGCAGTACTTC.

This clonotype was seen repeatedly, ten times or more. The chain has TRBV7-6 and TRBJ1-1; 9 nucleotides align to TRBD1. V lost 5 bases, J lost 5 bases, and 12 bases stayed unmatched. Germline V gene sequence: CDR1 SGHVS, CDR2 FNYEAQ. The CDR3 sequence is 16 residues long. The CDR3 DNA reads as TGTGCCAGCAGCAATCCTGGGGGACAGGGTGGGACTGAAGCTTTCTTT. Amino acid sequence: CASSNPGGQGGTEAFF.

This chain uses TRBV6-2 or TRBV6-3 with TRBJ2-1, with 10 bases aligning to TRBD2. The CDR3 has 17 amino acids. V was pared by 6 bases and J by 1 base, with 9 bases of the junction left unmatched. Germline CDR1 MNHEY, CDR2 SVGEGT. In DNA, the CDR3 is TGTGCCAGCAGAACCTCTAGCGGGGGACTATCCTACAATGAGCAGTTCTTC. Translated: CASRTSSGGLSYNEQFF.

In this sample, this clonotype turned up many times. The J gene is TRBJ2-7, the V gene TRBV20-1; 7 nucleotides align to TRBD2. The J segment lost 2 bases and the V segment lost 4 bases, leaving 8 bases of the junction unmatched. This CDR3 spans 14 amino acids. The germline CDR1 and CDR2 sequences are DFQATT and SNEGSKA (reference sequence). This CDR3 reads CSAIIPGGTYEQYF. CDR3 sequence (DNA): TGCAGTGCTATTATTCCGGGAGGCACCTACGAGCAGTACTTC.

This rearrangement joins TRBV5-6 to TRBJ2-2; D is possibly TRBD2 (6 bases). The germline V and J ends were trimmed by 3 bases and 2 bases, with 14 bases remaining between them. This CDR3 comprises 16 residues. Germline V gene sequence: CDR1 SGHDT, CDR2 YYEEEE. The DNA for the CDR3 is TGTGCCAGCAGCTACGTAGCGGTACCTAACACCGGGGAGCTGTTTTTT. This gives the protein CASSYVAVPNTGELFF. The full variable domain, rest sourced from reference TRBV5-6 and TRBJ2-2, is DAGVTQSPTHLIKTRGQQVTLRCSPKSGHDTVSWYQQALGQGPQFIFQYYEEEERQRGNFPDRFSGHQFPNYSSELNVNALLLGDSALYLCASSYVAVPNTGELFFGEGSRLTVL.

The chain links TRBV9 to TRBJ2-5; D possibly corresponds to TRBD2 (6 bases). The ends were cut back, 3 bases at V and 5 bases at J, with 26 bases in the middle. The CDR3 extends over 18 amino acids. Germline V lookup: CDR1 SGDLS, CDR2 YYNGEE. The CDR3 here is CASSAYRDSRYSSETQYF. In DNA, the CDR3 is TGTGCCAGCAGCGCCTACCGGGACTCCCGTTATAGCTCGGAGACCCAGTACTTC.

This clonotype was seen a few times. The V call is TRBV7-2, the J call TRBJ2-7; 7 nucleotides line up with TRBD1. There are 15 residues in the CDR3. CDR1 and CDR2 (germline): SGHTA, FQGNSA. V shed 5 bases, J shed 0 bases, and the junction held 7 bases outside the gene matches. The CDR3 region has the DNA TGTGCCAGCAGCACCGACAGGGTACCCTCCTACGAGCAGTACTTC. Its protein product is CASSTDRVPSYEQYF.

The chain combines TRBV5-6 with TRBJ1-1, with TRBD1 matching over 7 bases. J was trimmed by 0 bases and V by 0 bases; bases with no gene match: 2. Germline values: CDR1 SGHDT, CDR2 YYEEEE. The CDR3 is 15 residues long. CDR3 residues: CASSLDGTVNTEAFF. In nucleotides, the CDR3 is TGTGCCAGCAGCTTGGATGGGACAGTGAACACTGAAGCTTTCTTT.

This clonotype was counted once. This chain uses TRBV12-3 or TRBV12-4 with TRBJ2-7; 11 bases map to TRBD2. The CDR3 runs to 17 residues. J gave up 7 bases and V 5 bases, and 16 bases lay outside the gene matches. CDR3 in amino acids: CASSLENILAGVEEQYF. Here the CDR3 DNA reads TGTGCCAGCAGTCTCGAAAATATACTAGCGGGAGTGGAAGAGCAGTACTTC.

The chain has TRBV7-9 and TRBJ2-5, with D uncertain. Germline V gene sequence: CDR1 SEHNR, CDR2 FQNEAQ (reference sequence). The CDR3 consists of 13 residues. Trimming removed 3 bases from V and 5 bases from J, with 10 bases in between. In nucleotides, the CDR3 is TGTGCCAGCAGCTTTACTGGTGCGGAGACCCAGTACTTC. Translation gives CASSFTGAETQYF.

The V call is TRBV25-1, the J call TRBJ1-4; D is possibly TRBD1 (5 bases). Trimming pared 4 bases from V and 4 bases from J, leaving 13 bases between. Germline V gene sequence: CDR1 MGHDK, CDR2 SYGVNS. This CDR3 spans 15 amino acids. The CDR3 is CASSVPGRDNEKLFF. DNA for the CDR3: TGTGCCAGCAGTGTCCCGGGACGGGATAATGAAAAACTGTTTTTT.

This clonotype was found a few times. The CDR3: CAISSGTANEKLFF. The CDR3 nucleotides are TGTGCCATCAGCTCCGGGACAGCGAATGAAAAACTGTTTTTT. The V call is TRBV10-3, the J call TRBJ1-4; 7 nucleotides align to TRBD1. Germline CDR1 and CDR2: ENHRY and SYGVKD. V trimming: 6 bases; J trimming: 5 bases; junction bases outside the gene matches: 6. The CDR3 sequence is 14 residues long.